A single sample gave rise to the 13 T cell receptor beta chains below, sequenced in a study of shared clonotypes between healthy human individuals. TCRdb's table, derived via immunoSEQ multiplex PCR, lists solely in-frame clones and lacks some. This sample carries approximately 1,000,000 clones, 60% to 80% of them seen once, and the ten largest clones take about 0.89%. Sequenced input: memory CD4+ T cells from PBMCs. Subset: CD45RA-negative fraction. The receptors come from a man in his late teens or twenties in good health. Some clones in this sample may be carry-over from other donors' samples.

DNA for the CDR3: TGTGCCAGCAGTTTAGGAGGAAATGAGCAGTTCTTC. This gives the protein CASSLGGNEQFF. The chain joins TRBV28 to TRBJ2-1; TRBD2 is a possible D gene (5 bases). The CDR3 consists of 12 residues. Germline CDR1 and CDR2: MDHEN and SYDVKM. V was cut by 2 bases and J by 7 bases, with 6 bases left in between.

CDR3 loop: CASKNRVGGETQYF. CDR3 DNA: TGTGCCAGCAAAAACCGGGTCGGGGGAGAGACCCAGTACTTC. The V gene is TRBV2, the J gene TRBJ2-5; D might be TRBD2 (6 bases). With 7 bases removed from V and 4 bases from J, the gap between germline ends came to 16 bases. CDR1 SNHLY and CDR2 FYNNEI come from the germline V gene. The CDR3 has 14 residues. Variable domain in full (rest from reference TRBV2 and TRBJ2-5): EPEVTQTPSHQVTQMGQEVILRCVPISNHLYFYWYRQILGQKVEFLVSFYNNEISEKSEIFDDQFSVERPDGSNFTLKIRSTKLEDSAMYFCASKNRVGGETQYFGPGTRLLVL.

This chain uses TRBV2 with TRBJ2-1; D unresolved. Per the germline V gene, CDR1 is SNHLY and CDR2 is FYNNEI. The CDR3 has 18 residues. The V end lost 6 bases, the J end lost 7 bases, and 28 bases lay between the germline ends. The CDR3 nucleotides are TGTGCCAGCAGGGGCCCCTTCGGTGGGAAGGCGACTGGGAATGAGCAGTTCTTC. Encoded protein: CASRGPFGGKATGNEQFF.

The chain uses TRBV5-1 and TRBJ1-4; D is undetermined. The length of the CDR3 is 17 residues. CDR1 and CDR2 from the germline V gene are SGHRS and YFSETQ. Trimming took 4 bases from V and 5 from J, leaving 21 bases between them. The CDR3 loop is CASSLDADSRINEKLFF. The DNA for the CDR3 is TGCGCCAGCAGCCTCGATGCGGATTCCAGGATCAATGAAAAACTGTTTTTT. Using reference TRBV5-1 and TRBJ1-4 for the parts outside the CDR3, the full variable domain is KAGVTQTPRYLIKTRGQQVTLSCSPISGHRSVSWYQQTPGQGLQFLFEYFSETQRNKGNFPGRFSGRQFSNSRSEMNVSTLELGDSALYLCASSLDADSRINEKLFFGSGTQLSVL.

The rearrangement links TRBV7-7 to TRBJ1-2; D call uncertain. V lost 2 bases, J lost 2 bases, and 9 bases lay in between. CDR3 length: 14 amino acids. Germline V CDR1 and CDR2: SSHAT, FNYEAQ (reference sequence). The CDR3 sequence is CASSLNWRNYGYTF. CDR3 nucleotide sequence: TGTGCCAGCAGCTTAAATTGGCGGAACTATGGCTACACCTTC.

V is TRBV5-4 and J is TRBJ2-5, with 10 bases aligning to TRBD1. The CDR3 has 14 residues. The V segment lost 4 bases and the J segment 5 bases; nucleotides outside the gene matches: 5. Per germline, CDR1 SGHNT and CDR2 YYREEE (reference sequence). The CDR3 region is CASSRQGARETQYF. CDR3 nucleotide sequence: TGTGCCAGCAGCCGACAGGGGGCCCGGGAGACCCAGTACTTC.

The chain couples TRBV19 to TRBJ1-5; TRBD1 might be the D (5 bases). The CDR3 loop spans 14 amino acids. Trimming stripped 3 bases from V and 6 bases from J, with 12 bases between. From germline, CDR1 is LNHDA and CDR2 SQIVND (reference sequence). CDR3 DNA: TGTGCCAGTAGTATTTGGGGGAGGGGTCAGCCCCAGCATTTT. Amino acids: CASSIWGRGQPQHF.

DNA for the CDR3: TGTGCCAGCAGCCAAGATCCCAGGGTAGCGGCTAGCACAGATACGCAGTATTTT. Residues: CASSQDPRVAASTDTQYF. The V gene is TRBV4-2, the J gene TRBJ2-3; TRBD2 might be the D (6 bases). This CDR3 is 18 amino acids long. The ends were cut back, 0 bases at V and 0 bases at J, with 16 bases in the middle. Germline CDR1 and CDR2: LGHNA and YNFKEQ.

The V call is TRBV27, the J call TRBJ2-7; TRBD1 is a possible D gene (5 bases). The V gene's germline CDR1 is MNHEY and CDR2 SMNVEV (reference sequence). This CDR3 has 15 amino acids. Between the trimmed V and J ends, which lost 5 bases and 1 base, there was a span of 15 bases. This chain's CDR3 is CASSPRQFSSYEQYF. As DNA, the CDR3 is TGTGCCAGCAGTCCGAGACAGTTTTCATCCTACGAGCAGTACTTC.

The chain links TRBV9 to TRBJ2-5; TRBD1 matches at 10 bases. The CDR3 contains 16 residues. Losses at the gene ends were 3 bases for V and 7 bases for J; bases not matched to a gene: 12. Germline V gene sequence: CDR1 SGDLS, CDR2 YYNGEE. This CDR3 reads CASSEGTGASEGTQYF. CDR3 nucleotides: TGTGCCAGCAGCGAAGGGACAGGGGCCTCCGAGGGGACCCAGTACTTC.

The chain recombines TRBV4-1 with TRBJ1-3; D unclear. This CDR3 has 16 amino acids. With 1 base removed from V and 0 bases from J, the gap between germline ends came to 10 bases. Germline V gives CDR1 MGHRA, CDR2 YSYEKL. The CDR3 protein is CASSQVQTRSGNTIYF. For the CDR3, the DNA is TGCGCCAGCAGCCAAGTGCAGACCCGCTCTGGAAACACCATATATTTT.

This CDR3 reads CASSVGTSGYYNEQFF. CDR3 nucleotide sequence: TGTGCCAGCAGCGTTGGGACTAGCGGATACTACAATGAGCAGTTCTTC. The rearrangement uses TRBV9 and TRBJ2-1, with TRBD2 matching over 11 bases. V was pared by 2 bases and J by 3 bases, with 4 bases of the junction left unmatched. This CDR3 region has 16 residues. CDR1 and CDR2 (germline): SGDLS, YYNGEE.

This clone has at least ten counts. The J gene is TRBJ2-5, the V gene TRBV11-2; a weak D match, TRBD1 (6 bases). CDR1 and CDR2 from the germline V gene are SGHAT and FQNNGV. V lost 7 bases and J lost 4, with 22 bases in between. CDR3 length equals 16 residues. CDR3 bases: TGTGCCAGCAACAGACTTAAAGGGGGAAGAGGAGAGACCCAGTACTTC. Amino acid sequence: CASNRLKGGRGETQYF.